These 22 T cell receptor beta chains were all obtained from the same sample, sequenced in a study of cytomegalovirus exposure and HLA in healthy donors. Here immunoSEQ multiplex PCR was the method, and the copy in TCRdb shows in-frame clones only, minus some. The sample lists around 350,000 clones; roughly 89% were seen once. Sequencing was performed on PBMCs. The source is a woman between 18 and 29 years old in good health and CMV-seronegative.

This clone was counted only a few times. This same CDR3 is encoded by further DNA sequences in the sample. The chain joins TRBV28 to TRBJ1-5, with 8 bases identical to TRBD1. The CDR3 extends over 14 amino acids. Germline V gives CDR1 MDHEN, CDR2 SYDVKM. After removal of 4 bases from V and 2 bases from J, the junction contained 1 base not matched to a gene. The CDR3 nucleotides are TGTGCCAGCAGTTCGACAGGGGGCAATCAGCCCCAGCATTTT. Translated: CASSSTGGNQPQHF. Combining the CDR3 with reference TRBV28 and TRBJ1-5 gives the whole variable domain DVKVTQSSRYLVKRTGEKVFLECVQDMDHENMFWYRQDPGLGLRLIYFSYDVKMKEKGDIPEGYSVSREKKERFSLILESASTNQTSMYLCASSSTGGNQPQHFGDGTRLSIL.

The chain is built from TRBV5-1 and TRBJ2-7; TRBD2 aligns across 8 bases. The J segment lost 0 bases and the V segment lost 0 bases, leaving 2 bases of the junction unmatched. Germline V gene data show CDR1 as SGHRS and CDR2 as YFSETQ. This CDR3 is 15 amino acids long. The CDR3 loop reads CASSLVAGLSYEQYF. Written as DNA, the CDR3 is TGCGCCAGCAGCTTGGTAGCGGGGCTCTCCTACGAGCAGTACTTC. The variable domain in full, with the rest retrieved from reference TRBV5-1 and TRBJ2-7, is KAGVTQTPRYLIKTRGQQVTLSCSPISGHRSVSWYQQTPGQGLQFLFEYFSETQRNKGNFPGRFSGRQFSNSRSEMNVSTLELGDSALYLCASSLVAGLSYEQYFGPGTRLTVT.

V is TRBV9 and J is TRBJ2-2; D is perhaps TRBD2 (6 bases). Between the trimmed V and J ends, which lost 3 bases and 2 bases, there was a span of 11 bases. CDR1 and CDR2 from the germline V gene are SGDLS and YYNGEE. There are 15 residues in the CDR3. The CDR3: CASSGRDSNTGELFF. CDR3 sequence (DNA): TGTGCCAGCAGCGGCCGGGACTCCAACACCGGGGAGCTGTTTTTT.

This chain links TRBV28 with TRBJ1-5; D ambiguous. Looked up from germline, CDR1 is MDHEN and CDR2 is SYDVKM. V lost 1 base and J lost 4, with 20 bases in between. The CDR3 consists of 18 residues. The CDR3 nucleotides are TGTGCCAGCAGTTTATCCCCTCCAATCGAGGAGCCGAATCAGCCCCAGCATTTT. Residues: CASSLSPPIEEPNQPQHF.

The CDR3: CASSLALAVNTGELFF. CDR3 bases: TGTGCCAGCAGCTTAGCTCTTGCGGTGAACACCGGGGAGCTGTTTTTT. The chain links TRBV13 to TRBJ2-2; D is unresolved. This CDR3 region has 16 residues. V was pared by 1 base and J by 1 base, with 10 bases between. From germline, CDR1 is PRHDT and CDR2 FYEKMQ (reference sequence).

This chain links TRBV19 with TRBJ2-5, with 7 bases identical to TRBD1. The germline CDR1 and CDR2 sequences are LNHDA and SQIVND (reference sequence). The trim removed 4 bases at V and 4 bases at J, leaving 6 bases unmatched. The CDR3 consists of 14 residues. The CDR3, as DNA: TGTGCCAGTAGTACAAGGACAGGTTCAGAGACCCAGTACTTC. It yields the protein CASSTRTGSETQYF.

The chain links TRBV7-9 to TRBJ2-1, with D perhaps matching TRBD2 (5 bases). Germline-derived CDR1 and CDR2 are SEHNR and FQNEAQ (reference sequence). V shed 5 bases and J shed 2 bases, with 13 bases lying between them. The CDR3 has 15 residues. For the CDR3, the DNA is TGTGCCAGCAGCGGTGGGGTTAGCGCCTACAATGAGCAGTTCTTC. This codes for CASSGGVSAYNEQFF. The entire variable domain, with the rest obtained from reference TRBV7-9 and TRBJ2-1, is as follows: DTGVSQNPRHKITKRGQNVTFRCDPISEHNRLYWYRQTLGQGPEFLTYFQNEAQLEKSRLLSDRFSAERPKGSFSTLEIQRTEQGDSAMYLCASSGGVSAYNEQFFGPGTRLTVL.

The chain couples TRBV25-1 to TRBJ2-1, with 13 bases lining up with TRBD2. The CDR3 consists of 17 residues. Per germline, CDR1 MGHDK and CDR2 SYGVNS. Trimming removed 1 base from V and 3 bases from J; junction bases left unmatched: 3. The CDR3 region has the DNA TGTGCCAGCAGTGAATCGGGGACTAGCGGGGTCTACAATGAGCAGTTCTTC. Protein product: CASSESGTSGVYNEQFF. Full variable domain (rest looked up from reference TRBV25-1 and TRBJ2-1): EADIYQTPRYLVIGTGKKITLECSQTMGHDKMYWYQQDPGMELHLIHYSYGVNSTEKGDLSSESTVSRIRTEHFPLTLESARPSHTSQYLCASSESGTSGVYNEQFFGPGTRLTVL.

This sequence joins TRBV5-4 and TRBJ1-6; 9 positions agree with TRBD1. The CDR3 loop spans 15 amino acids. Germline assignment: CDR1 SGHNT and CDR2 YYREEE (reference sequence). The ends lost 3 bases at V and 10 bases at J; junction bases unmatched: 8. The DNA for the CDR3 is TGTGCCAGCAGCTCGGGGGGACAGGGAGGATCACCCCTCCACTTT. It translates to CASSSGGQGGSPLHF.

The CDR3 here is CASSLSGGYEQYF. The DNA for the CDR3 is TGTGCCAGCAGCCTTAGCGGCGGGTACGAGCAGTACTTC. The rearrangement joins TRBV7-6 to TRBJ2-7, with a weak D call TRBD2 (6 bases). The CDR3 is 13 residues long. Germline lookup yields CDR1 SGHVS and CDR2 FNYEAQ. Trimming cost V 5 bases and J 4 bases, with 12 bases left between them.

The rearrangement links TRBV2 to TRBJ1-2; 9 bases align to TRBD1. Trimming took 8 bases from V and 5 from J; bases not matched to a gene: 6. Germline loops: CDR1 SNHLY, CDR2 FYNNEI. The CDR3 has 13 residues. CDR3 DNA: TGTGCCAGCGGCGGACAGGGGTTGTATGGCTACACCTTC. Amino acid sequence: CASGGQGLYGYTF.

This clone was detected a few times. This chain links TRBV28 with TRBJ2-7; 8 bases are shared with TRBD2. This CDR3 region has 14 residues. J lost 3 bases, V lost 5 bases, and 6 bases had no gene match. Germline V gene sequence: CDR1 MDHEN, CDR2 SYDVKM. The CDR3 here is CASSTRGGDYEQYF. In DNA form, the CDR3 reads TGTGCCAGCAGTACCCGGGGGGGTGACTACGAGCAGTACTTC.

This clone appeared a few times. The V call is TRBV6-1, the J call TRBJ1-2; no clear D gene. There are 13 residues in the CDR3. Trimming took 3 bases from V and 4 from J, leaving 9 bases between them. Germline V CDR1 and CDR2: MNHNS, SASEGT. The CDR3 sequence is CASSDGGLYGYTF. The CDR3 DNA reads TGTGCCAGCAGTGACGGCGGCCTCTATGGCTACACCTTC.

The chain joins TRBV28 to TRBJ2-5, with 9 bases lining up with TRBD2. Per the germline V gene, CDR1 is MDHEN and CDR2 is SYDVKM. The V and J ends lost 7 bases and 4 bases, in that order; junction bases with no gene match: 10. There are 15 residues in the CDR3. CDR3 DNA sequence: TGTGCCAGCAAATATTTAGCGGGAGCGTTAGAGACCCAGTACTTC. Protein: CASKYLAGALETQYF. The whole variable domain, filled in from reference TRBV28 and TRBJ2-5, reads DVKVTQSSRYLVKRTGEKVFLECVQDMDHENMFWYRQDPGLGLRLIYFSYDVKMKEKGDIPEGYSVSREKKERFSLILESASTNQTSMYLCASKYLAGALETQYFGPGTRLLVL.

The chain combines TRBV4-1 with TRBJ2-7; D gene unclear. Trimming cost V 2 bases and J 1 base, with 9 bases left between them. Germline values: CDR1 MGHRA, CDR2 YSYEKL. The CDR3 totals 14 residues. CDR3 DNA: TGCGCCAGCAGCCAATACGACACTTCCTACGAGCAGTACTTC. It yields the protein CASSQYDTSYEQYF.

This rearrangement joins TRBV6-5 to TRBJ2-3; possible D gene TRBD2, 5 bases. The CDR3 loop spans 15 amino acids. The germline V gene encodes CDR1 MNHEY and CDR2 SVGAGI. V was shortened by 2 bases and J by 2 bases, with 11 bases between the two germline ends. The CDR3 region has the DNA TGTGCCAGCAGTTACGCGGACGGGATCACAGATACGCAGTATTTT. This translates into CASSYADGITDTQYF.

The rearrangement links TRBV5-4 to TRBJ2-7; 7 bases fit TRBD2. The CDR3 spans 17 residues. The junction had 11 bases not matched to a gene; V was cut back by 0 bases and J by 2 bases. Germline V gives CDR1 SGHNT, CDR2 YYREEE (reference sequence). The DNA of the CDR3 is TGTGCCAGCAGCTTGGGTGCCCCGGGACTAACCACCTACGAGCAGTACTTC. Its protein is CASSLGAPGLTTYEQYF.

J is TRBJ2-2 and V is TRBV4-2; D is undetermined. This CDR3 contains 17 residues. V gave up 0 bases and J gave up 4 bases, with 15 bases separating them. Looked up from germline, CDR1 is LGHNA and CDR2 is YNFKEQ. This CDR3 reads CASSQEVFPPSTGELFF. The DNA for the CDR3 is TGTGCCAGCAGCCAAGAGGTTTTCCCCCCGAGCACCGGGGAGCTGTTTTTT.

The count of this clone is one. The rearrangement joins TRBV4-1 to TRBJ2-7, with TRBD2 identical over 11 bases. Trimming at V came to 1 base and at J to 2 bases, leaving 4 bases not matched to a gene. The CDR3 spans 16 residues. CDR1 is MGHRA and CDR2 is YSYEKL in the germline V gene. CDR3 bases: TGCGCCAGCAGCCAAGTACTAGCGGGGGAGACCTACGAGCAGTACTTC. Amino acids: CASSQVLAGETYEQYF.

This chain joins TRBV29-1 and TRBJ1-1, with 7 bases aligning to TRBD1. The V gene end was trimmed by 4 bases and the J gene end by 2 bases; junction bases not matched to a gene: 10. CDR3 length equals 15 residues. Looked up from germline, CDR1 is SQVTM and CDR2 is ANQGSEA. CDR3 sequence: CSVGILKGANTEAFF. The CDR3 coding sequence is TGCAGCGTTGGAATCTTGAAGGGGGCTAACACTGAAGCTTTCTTT.

V gene TRBV18 combines with J gene TRBJ1-5; 9 bases line up with TRBD1. This CDR3 region has 15 residues. V trimming: 4 bases; J trimming: 6 bases; junction bases outside the gene matches: 7. Germline CDR1 is KGHSH and CDR2 is LQKENI. The CDR3 is CASSQDRGGGQPQHF. CDR3 nucleotide sequence: TGTGCCAGCTCACAGGACAGGGGAGGAGGTCAGCCCCAGCATTTT.

This clone appeared a single time. The rearrangement joins TRBV6-1 to TRBJ2-7, with D perhaps matching TRBD1 (7 bases). From germline, CDR1 is MNHNS and CDR2 SASEGT. CDR3 length: 14 amino acids. The germline V and J ends were trimmed by 2 bases and 5 bases, with 13 bases remaining between them. CDR3 sequence: CASSELQGRNEQYF. Here the CDR3 DNA reads TGTGCCAGCAGTGAATTACAGGGGAGGAACGAGCAGTACTTC.